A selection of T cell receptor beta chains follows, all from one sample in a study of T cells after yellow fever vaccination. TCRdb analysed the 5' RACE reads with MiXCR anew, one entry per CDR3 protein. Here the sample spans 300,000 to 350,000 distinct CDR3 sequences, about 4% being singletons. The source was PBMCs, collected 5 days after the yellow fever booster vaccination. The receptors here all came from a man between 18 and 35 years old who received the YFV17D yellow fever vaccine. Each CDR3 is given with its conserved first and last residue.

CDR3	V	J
CASLGQSYNEQFF	TRBV12-3/TRBV12-4	TRBJ2-1
CASSPMGGARYNEQFF	TRBV9	TRBJ2-1
CSVALGNTEAFF	TRBV29-1	TRBJ1-1
CATTRGRVWDEQFF	TRBV7-2	TRBJ2-1
CASSLLRGGRDTQYF	TRBV11-2	TRBJ2-3
CASSALVASGGAGETQYF	TRBV4-2	TRBJ2-5
CASSELAGGRSYNEQFF	TRBV5-4	TRBJ2-1
CASNPEFGANTGELFF	TRBV5-1	TRBJ2-2
CASSQDRIAGELFF	TRBV4-2	TRBJ2-2
CASSATSGASSGANVLTF	TRBV5-1	TRBJ2-6
CASSPIRTIAIQETQYF	TRBV18	TRBJ2-5
CSAPWAGGPADTQYF	TRBV20-1	TRBJ2-3
CASSLVEEVAFF	TRBV5-6	TRBJ1-1
CASSYPGFPQPQHF	TRBV6-2/TRBV6-3	TRBJ1-5
CASTDTLSYEQYF	TRBV12-3/TRBV12-4	TRBJ2-7
CAISDLAGGYNEQFF	TRBV10-3	TRBJ2-1
CASSELRGQETQYF	TRBV2	TRBJ2-5
CATSDPGQGLGPQHF	TRBV24-1	TRBJ1-5
CASSQPATGVASNQPQHF	TRBV4-2	TRBJ1-5
CASSLDGLVYNEQFF	TRBV7-2	TRBJ2-1
CASSPPQFNEKLFF	TRBV18	TRBJ1-4
CASRTPGLLREQFF	TRBV28	TRBJ2-1
CASSFGLAGGLWQFF	TRBV7-2	TRBJ2-1
CASSADKNIQYF	TRBV5-4	TRBJ2-4
CASSVGGLADTDTQYF	TRBV9	TRBJ2-3
CASRVTGGNQPQHF	TRBV7-2	TRBJ1-5
CASSMGTEAFF	TRBV18	TRBJ1-1
CASSVESSYNEQFF	TRBV9	TRBJ2-1
CAWDSTSSGNTIYF	TRBV30	TRBJ1-3
CASSDRAGLAANTGELFF	TRBV4-1	TRBJ2-2
CASSRDSGREQYF	TRBV3-1	TRBJ2-7
CASSLGGPEQFF	TRBV5-5	TRBJ2-1
CSARQRFYEQFF	TRBV20-1	TRBJ2-1
CATSDLGQGIYEQYF	TRBV24-1	TRBJ2-7
CASSQDLQQGPQETQYF	TRBV3-1	TRBJ2-5
CASSLGSAGGTDTQYF	TRBV28	TRBJ2-3
CASSGTGGPGDTQYF	TRBV7-2	TRBJ2-3
CASRQRQDGTGELFF	TRBV5-1	TRBJ2-2
CASSGDREAKNTEAFF	TRBV6-2/TRBV6-3	TRBJ1-1
CSARDREVPLRGTGELFF	TRBV20-1	TRBJ2-2
CASSQEFSNSLHEQYF	TRBV4-2	TRBJ2-7
CSVVTFGYTF	TRBV29-1	TRBJ1-2
CASRAGASGNYEQYF	TRBV27	TRBJ2-7
CASRQESDGYTF	TRBV5-5	TRBJ1-2
CSARLYGGLANYGYTF	TRBV20-1	TRBJ1-2
CASSFRDRRAYGYTF	TRBV5-6	TRBJ1-2
CSANRQRGEETQYF	TRBV20-1	TRBJ2-5
CATSATPSGAYEQYF	TRBV15	TRBJ2-7
CASSYPTEQYF	TRBV6-2/TRBV6-3	TRBJ2-7
CSAPDSTDTQYF	TRBV20-1	TRBJ2-3
CASSFQGQGSYGYTF	TRBV7-8	TRBJ1-2
CASSSTGVAYEQYF	TRBV5-1	TRBJ2-7